One and the same sample provided the 4 T cell receptor beta chains below, sequenced in a study of CD8+CD57+ T cells in acquired aplastic anemia. By flow cytometry, patients selected for sequencing had shown an expansion of CD8+CD57+ cells. Genomic DNA was employed as the template in profiling TCR beta VDJ and CDR3. TCRdb processed the reads anew with MiXCR; each CDR3 protein has one entry. The data show 100,000 to 150,000 distinct CDR3 sequences, about 40% seen once. Sequences were obtained from sorted CD4+, CD8+, or CD8+CD57+ T cells (not recorded which) from PBMCs. Every receptor here comes from a human donor with aplastic anemia.

A note on this clonotype: One base away lies a much larger clone, so this may be a sequencing read error. The chain combines TRBV5-4 with TRBJ1-3; maybe TRBD1 (6 bases). The CDR3 length is 15 residues. Germline CDR1 reads SGHNT; CDR2 reads YYREEE (reference sequence). This chain's CDR3 is CASSLRGYSGNTTYF. CDR3 coding DNA: TGTGCCAGCAGCTTGAGGGGGTACTCTGGAAACACCACATATTTT.

The chain employs TRBV2 and TRBJ2-7, with 10 bases matching TRBD1. Looked up from germline, CDR1 is SNHLY and CDR2 is FYNNEI. The V gene end was trimmed by 5 bases and the J gene end by 3 bases; junction bases not matched to a gene: 4. This CDR3 is 14 amino acids long. CDR3 in DNA: TGTGCCAGCAGTCCTCGGGACAGGGGCTACGAGCAGTACTTC. It yields the protein CASSPRDRGYEQYF. Complete variable domain (other parts from reference TRBV2 and TRBJ2-7): EPEVTQTPSHQVTQMGQEVILRCVPISNHLYFYWYRQILGQKVEFLVSFYNNEISEKSEIFDDQFSVERPDGSNFTLKIRSTKLEDSAMYFCASSPRDRGYEQYFGPGTRLTVT.

The J gene is TRBJ1-1, the V gene TRBV18; D call uncertain. The CDR3 loop spans 13 amino acids. Germline V gene sequence: CDR1 KGHSH, CDR2 LQKENI. V lost 4 bases and J lost 0, with 6 bases in between. In DNA, the CDR3 is TGTGCCAGCTCACTTACGGTGAACACTGAAGCTTTCTTT. Encoded protein: CASSLTVNTEAFF.

The chain uses TRBV7-8 and TRBJ1-2; 10 bases agree with TRBD1. Germline V gives CDR1 SGHVS, CDR2 FQNEAQ. This CDR3 spans 16 amino acids. V dropped 4 bases and J dropped 4; count of bases not matched to a gene: 9. CDR3 residues: CASSSRGTGVGYGYTF. The DNA for the CDR3 is TGTGCCAGCAGCTCGAGGGGGACAGGGGTTGGCTATGGCTACACCTTC.